The entry below describes one TCR beta chain. This entry is derived from a study of blood T cell repertoires in COVID-19. Germline CDR1 is MNHNS and CDR2 is SASEGT. The CDR3 contains 16 residues. With 2 bases clipped from V and 1 base from J, the junction kept 5 bases outside the gene matches. As handled by the study authors: Scientists estimated how many nucleated cells there were by amplifying reference gene primers. This table comes from immunoSEQ multiplex PCR, and its TCRdb copy is limited to in-frame clones, with some not included. Clonal size and the V and J genes are those of that table, whereas D and trimming came from the DNA. The repertoire includes roughly 21,000 clones, 86% of them detected once, and approximately 12% sits in the top ten.

Material for sequencing was peripheral blood. This receptor was identified in an elderly woman with active or convalescent COVID-19. This chain uses TRBV6-1 with TRBJ1-2, with 9 bases matching TRBD1. The CDR3 protein is CASSESKDRGNYGYTF. CDR3 in DNA: TGTGCCAGCAGTGAATCGAAGGACAGGGGTAACTATGGCTACACCTTC.